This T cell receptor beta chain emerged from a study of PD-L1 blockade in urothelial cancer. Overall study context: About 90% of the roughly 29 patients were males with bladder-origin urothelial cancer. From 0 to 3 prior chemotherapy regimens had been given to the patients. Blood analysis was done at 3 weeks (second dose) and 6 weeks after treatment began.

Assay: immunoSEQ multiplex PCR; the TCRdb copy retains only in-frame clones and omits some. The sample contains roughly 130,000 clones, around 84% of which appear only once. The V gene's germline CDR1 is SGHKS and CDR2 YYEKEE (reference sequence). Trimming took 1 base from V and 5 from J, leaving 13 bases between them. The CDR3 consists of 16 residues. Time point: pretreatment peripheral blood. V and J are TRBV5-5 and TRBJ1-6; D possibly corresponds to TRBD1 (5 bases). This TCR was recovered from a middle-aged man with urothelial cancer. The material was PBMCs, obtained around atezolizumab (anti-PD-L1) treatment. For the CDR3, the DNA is TGTGCCAGCAGCTTGTCCCAGGGTTGGAATAATTCACCCCTCCACTTT. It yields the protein CASSLSQGWNNSPLHF. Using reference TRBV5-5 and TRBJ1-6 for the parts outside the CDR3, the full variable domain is DAGVTQSPTHLIKTRGQQVTLRCSPISGHKSVSWYQQVLGQGPQFIFQYYEKEERGRGNFPDRFSARQFPNYSSELNVNALLLGDSALYLCASSLSQGWNNSPLHFGNGTRLTVT.